One sample yielded the 11 T cell receptor beta chains listed below, sequenced in a study of regulatory T cells in long-lasting Graves disease. Building the TCR beta libraries relied on iRepertoire HTBI primers, and CDR3 regions underwent Arm-PCR. TCRdb ran MiXCR on the multiplex PCR reads and lists one entry per CDR3 protein. The table includes roughly 490,000 distinct CDR3 sequences, roughly 22% detected once. The time point is: persistent/refractory GD, antithyroid drugs over 5 years with positive TRAb. Construction of the TCR library relied on RNA isolated from PBMCs. The sequencing used peripheral blood mononuclear cells (PBMCs), collected when the disease was refractory, from a patient treated with antithyroid drugs. The receptors derive from a female donor with Graves disease.

This chain links TRBV9 with TRBJ2-5; no clear D. This CDR3 has 13 residues. V was pared by 2 bases and J by 2 bases, with 7 bases between. Germline lookup yields CDR1 SGDLS and CDR2 YYNGEE. The CDR3 DNA is TGTGCCAGCAGCGTTGACACTCAAGAGACCCAGTACTTC. This sequence encodes CASSVDTQETQYF.

This sequence joins TRBV28 and TRBJ2-2; TRBD1 aligns across 7 bases. V dropped 6 bases and J dropped 5; count of bases not matched to a gene: 9. The CDR3 has 15 amino acids. Germline V CDR1 and CDR2: MDHEN, SYDVKM. DNA of the CDR3: TGTGCCAGCAGGATTGACAGGGTGAAAACCGGGGAGCTGTTTTTT. This sequence encodes CASRIDRVKTGELFF.

At least ten counts were recorded for this clonotype. This chain connects TRBV27 to TRBJ2-7, with a possible D match to TRBD2 (5 bases). Deletions cut 7 bases from V and 0 bases from J, with 7 bases between. CDR1 and CDR2 (germline): MNHEY, SMNVEV (reference sequence). The CDR3 has 12 amino acids. The chain's CDR3 is CASMGSSYEQYF. CDR3 coding DNA: TGTGCCAGCATGGGGAGCTCCTACGAGCAGTACTTC.

The rearrangement joins TRBV4-1 to TRBJ2-7; either TRBD1 or TRBD2 may supply D (6 bases each). Per the germline V gene, CDR1 is MGHRA and CDR2 is YSYEKL. V was cut by 4 bases and J by 4 bases, with 14 bases left in between. This CDR3 has 14 amino acids. The CDR3 sequence is CASSPTGGVYEQYF. The CDR3 nucleotides read TGCGCCAGCAGCCCGACAGGCGGGGTATACGAGCAGTACTTC.

This clonotype came up many times. The chain employs TRBV28 and TRBJ2-7; tentatively, D is TRBD1 or TRBD2 (7 bases each). Trimming took off 7 bases at V and 3 bases at J, with 10 bases between the two ends. This CDR3 has 12 amino acids. Germline values: CDR1 MDHEN, CDR2 SYDVKM. CDR3 coding DNA: TGTGCCAGCACCAGGGGGGGCTACGAGCAGTACTTC. It codes for CASTRGGYEQYF. Combining the CDR3 with reference TRBV28 and TRBJ2-7 gives the whole variable domain DVKVTQSSRYLVKRTGEKVFLECVQDMDHENMFWYRQDPGLGLRLIYFSYDVKMKEKGDIPEGYSVSREKKERFSLILESASTNQTSMYLCASTRGGYEQYFGPGTRLTVT.

This clonotype was recorded at least ten times. The genes are TRBV7-2 and TRBJ2-7; TRBD2 matches at 8 bases. Per germline, CDR1 SGHTA and CDR2 FQGNSA. The CDR3 has 16 residues. Trimming at V came to 3 bases and at J to 1 base, leaving 8 bases not matched to a gene. The CDR3 nucleotides are TGTGCCAGCAGCTTCGCGTATAGCGGGGCTTCCTACGAGCAGTACTTC. This encodes CASSFAYSGASYEQYF.

V gene TRBV3-1 combines with J gene TRBJ2-2; D gene uncertain. The germline gives CDR1 LGHDT, CDR2 YNNKEL (reference sequence). This CDR3 is built from 12 residues. Trimming cost V 6 bases and J 4 bases, with 6 bases left between them. The CDR3 DNA reads TGTGCCAGCAGTCAACGCACCGGGGAGCTGTTTTTT. It translates to CASSQRTGELFF. Full variable domain (remainder filled in from reference TRBV3-1 and TRBJ2-2): DTAVSQTPKYLVTQMGNDKSIKCEQNLGHDTMYWYKQDSKKFLKIMFSYNNKELIINETVPNRFSPKSPDKAHLNLHINSLELGDSAVYFCASSQRTGELFFGEGSRLTVL.

This clonotype was detected many times. The gene calls are TRBV6-5 and TRBJ1-4; D is possibly TRBD1 (5 bases). V was clipped by 2 bases and J by 8 bases, with 12 bases between them. Germline V gene sequence: CDR1 MNHEY, CDR2 SVGAGI. The CDR3 is 14 amino acids. The CDR3 region has the DNA TGTGCCAGCAGTTACCTGCCCAACAGGGAAAAACTGTTTTTT. Translation gives CASSYLPNREKLFF.

The sample holds a few counts of this clonotype. The J gene is TRBJ2-2, the V gene TRBV24-1, with 10 bases that match TRBD1. Germline V gene sequence: CDR1 KGHDR, CDR2 SFDVKD. J gave up 5 bases and V 3 bases, and 5 bases lay outside the gene matches. The CDR3 contains 16 residues. The CDR3 DNA sequence: TGTGCCACCAGTGATCCAGGACAGGGGGGGACCGGGGAGCTGTTTTTT. As protein: CATSDPGQGGTGELFF.

This clonotype was picked up many times. The rearrangement uses TRBV7-3 and TRBJ1-2; TRBD1 matches 7 bases. CDR3 length equals 16 residues. V was pared by 5 bases and J by 4 bases, with 13 bases of the junction left unmatched. CDR1 SGHTA and CDR2 FQGTGA come from the germline V gene. The CDR3 nucleotides are TGTGCCAGCAGCCCCCAAGGACAGGCAGAGACCTATGGCTACACCTTC. This sequence encodes CASSPQGQAETYGYTF.

In its sample, this clonotype was seen many times. The chain uses TRBV28 and TRBJ2-7; the match to TRBD1 covers 7 bases. Trimming cost V 6 bases and J 6 bases; bases outside gene matches: 11. Germline CDR1 and CDR2: MDHEN and SYDVKM. The CDR3 has 14 residues. CDR3 loop: CASRSTGESSEQYF. The DNA of the CDR3 is TGTGCCAGCAGGTCAACAGGGGAATCTAGCGAGCAGTACTTC.